Listed below are T cell receptor beta chains from one sample, sequenced in a study of T cell changes during pregnancy in multiple sclerosis. Only in-frame clones appear in the TCRdb table, and some are missing; sequencing was by immunoSEQ multiplex PCR. The data contain tens of thousands of clones, about nine tenths of them singletons. The input for sequencing was peripheral blood, taken after pregnancy. These TCRs come from a female donor in good health, enrolled as a control in a pregnancy study. Both conserved end residues are part of each CDR3. A D gene is named only where the DNA matches it firmly.

TRBJ2-2 | - | TRBV6-4 | CASSVDSANTGELFF
TRBJ1-2 | - | TRBV12-5 | CASAPQVNYGYTF
TRBJ2-6 | - | TRBV7-9 | CASSLLRGASSGANVLTF
TRBJ1-1 | - | TRBV20-1 | CTPGYTEAFF
TRBJ2-1 | TRBD2 | TRBV5-1 | CASRLAGGPGPYNEQFF
TRBJ1-5 | - | TRBV7-9 | CASSSAGNQPQHF
TRBJ1-1 | TRBD1 | TRBV19 | CASISWDRPNTEAFF
TRBJ2-7 | - | TRBV18 | CASSPGASSYEQYF
TRBJ2-1 | TRBD1 | TRBV28 | CASSSRLGQGGVQYEQFF
TRBJ2-1 | TRBD1 | TRBV5-6 | CASSPGTGAYNEQFF
TRBJ1-1 | - | TRBV27 | CASSLGPGNTEAFF
TRBJ1-1 | TRBD1 | TRBV6-1 | CASSERTGGKTEAFF
TRBJ2-7 | TRBD1 | TRBV7-2 | CASSLEQGGSYEQYF
TRBJ1-2 | - | TRBV19 | CASSFTGINNYGYTF
TRBJ2-1 | TRBD2 | TRBV11-3 | CASSLVLAGADEQFF
TRBJ2-5 | TRBD2 | TRBV11-2 | CASSLDKLAGSQETQYF
TRBJ1-2 | TRBD1 | TRBV11-2 | CASSRDRGPGYTF
TRBJ1-4 | - | TRBV7-9 | CASSPPSARGAGFWEKLFF